These 5 T cell receptor beta chains originate from one sample sequenced in a study of breast tumors, draining lymph nodes, adjacent tissues. Using its own MiXCR run on the multiplex PCR reads, TCRdb lists one record per CDR3 protein. The data contain approximately 120,000 distinct CDR3 sequences, approximately 21% of them seen just once; the ten biggest clones take up 2% to 2.5%. The lymph nodes were axillary draining lymph nodes from breast cancer patients. The sample comprised axillary lymph node tissue. All receptors come from a female donor with breast cancer. Some clones in this sample may be carry-over from other donors' samples.

The table lists this clonotype with many counts. The chain couples TRBV5-1 to TRBJ1-6, with a weak D call TRBD1 (5 bases). V was trimmed by 0 bases and J by 14 bases, leaving 15 bases between them. Germline values: CDR1 SGHRS, CDR2 YFSETQ. This CDR3 is 14 amino acids long. DNA of the CDR3: TGCGCCAGCAGCTTGGATTGGACAAGGACGACCCTCCACTTT. This encodes CASSLDWTRTTLHF.

In this sample, this clonotype turned up many times. The gene calls are TRBV10-3 and TRBJ2-1; D call uncertain. This CDR3 has 13 residues. Trimming shortened V by 8 bases and J by 3 bases, and 11 bases separated the two germline ends. Germline-derived CDR1 and CDR2 are ENHRY and SYGVKD. The CDR3 is CAIGITDYNEQFF. The CDR3 nucleotides are TGTGCCATCGGGATAACGGACTACAATGAGCAGTTCTTC.

V usage is TRBV30 and J usage is TRBJ2-4; D may be TRBD1 or TRBD2 (5 bases each). CDR1 and CDR2 from the germline V gene are GTSNPN and SVGIG (reference sequence). The CDR3 is made up of 12 amino acids. Deletions cut 5 bases from V and 7 bases from J, with 12 bases between. The CDR3 is CAWAPGTNIQYF. The CDR3 nucleotides read TGTGCCTGGGCCCCCGGGACGAACATTCAGTACTTC.

At least ten counts were recorded for this clonotype. The genes are TRBV19 and TRBJ1-6, with no clear D. This CDR3 contains 14 residues. V shed 10 bases and J shed 7 bases, with 17 bases lying between them. The germline CDR1 and CDR2 sequences are LNHDA and SQIVND (reference sequence). CDR3 region: CATSEIGLNSPLHF. In DNA form, the CDR3 reads TGTGCCACATCAGAGATAGGGCTAAATTCACCCCTCCACTTT.

Turning to this clonotype: The final CDR3 position lacks the conserved phenylalanine or tryptophan, pointing to a likely read error. CDR3 loop: CASSLAGTGSATQYL. The CDR3 coding sequence is TGTGCCAGCAGCTTGGCCGGGACAGGGTCGGCGACCCAGTACCTC. The V and J genes are TRBV5-8 and TRBJ2-5, with 9 bases lining up with TRBD1. Germline CDR1 reads SGHTS; CDR2 reads YDEGEE. V was clipped by 0 bases and J by 7 bases; unmatched bases: 7. CDR3 length: 15 residues.